The T cell receptor (beta chain) described here comes from a study of blood T cell repertoires in COVID-19. Study summary: Whether acute or convalescent, the COVID-19 samples came from the United States, Italy and Spain. The cDNA or gDNA used as material had been derived from T cells, B-cell-depleted T cells, or PBMCs.

Original data processing: Estimates of nucleated cell counts were drawn from the amplification of reference gene primers. Clones were sequenced by immunoSEQ multiplex PCR, and TCRdb holds only the in-frame ones, with some missing. The V and J calls and the clone size are those of that table, but D and trimming were determined from the DNA. The sample records a few hundred thousand clones, approximately 88% being singletons. Germline CDR1 and CDR2: MGHRA and YSYEKL. CDR3 size: 15 residues. V dropped 1 base and J dropped 8; count of bases not matched to a gene: 8. V usage is TRBV4-1 and J usage is TRBJ1-1; 9 nucleotides line up with TRBD1. The sequence derives from a woman in her twenties or thirties who had recovered from COVID-19. The sequencing input was peripheral blood. CDR3 in amino acids: CASSQGGGDRAEAFF. The CDR3 DNA reads as TGCGCCAGCAGCCAAGGTGGAGGGGACAGGGCGGAAGCTTTCTTT.